This record looks at one T cell receptor (beta chain) sequence and its context. This entry is derived from a study of blood T cell repertoires in COVID-19. This CDR3 spans 13 amino acids. Germline V gives CDR1 MNHEY, CDR2 SVGAGI. Trimming stripped 2 bases from V and 4 bases from J, with 8 bases between. Assay used: immunoSEQ multiplex PCR; TCRdb lists only in-frame clones, some missing. Altogether about 270,000 clones are present, about 90% being singletons, with the ten largest covering about an eighth. The sequenced material came from peripheral blood. This TCR was sampled from a woman aged 25 to 39 with COVID-19, enrolled during active disease. The chain carries TRBV6-5 and TRBJ1-1; D perhaps matches TRBD1 (5 bases). Here the CDR3 reads CASSYDSSTEAFF. CDR3 DNA: TGTGCCAGCAGTTACGACAGTTCCACTGAAGCTTTCTTT.